A selection of T cell receptor beta chains follows, all from one sample in a study of blood T cell repertoires in COVID-19. The method was immunoSEQ multiplex PCR; TCRdb's version includes in-frame clones alone and lacks a portion of them. This table holds approximately 110,000 clones, approximately 85% found once. Sample: peripheral blood. The receptors come from a woman of 80 years or more with COVID-19, enrolled during active disease. Each CDR3 is given with its conserved first and last residue. Fields, in order: V gene, D gene, J gene, clone size, CDR3 length, CDR3 protein, CDR3 DNA. The D gene is left open where the match is weak. Where a row states a size, it is once, few, many or the class of an expanded clone; other rows omit it.

TRBV5-1	NA	TRBJ1-1	NA	13	CASSLVGAPEAFF	TGCGCCAGCAGCTTGGTGGGGGCCCCTGAAGCTTTCTTT
TRBV20-1	NA	TRBJ2-7	NA	11	CSAPVLYEQYF	TGCAGTGCCCCGGTTCTCTACGAGCAGTACTTC
TRBV7-2	TRBD2	TRBJ2-1	NA	14	CASSFTSGGGEQFF	TGTGCCAGCAGCTTCACTAGCGGCGGGGGTGAGCAGTTCTTC
TRBV4-3	NA	TRBJ1-2	NA	15	CASSQDWRTNYGYTF	TGCGCCAGCAGCCAAGATTGGCGGACTAACTATGGCTACACCTTC
TRBV4-1	NA	TRBJ1-2	NA	14	CASSQHDTGYGYTF	TGCGCCAGCAGCCAGCACGACACAGGGTATGGCTACACCTTC
TRBV7-2	NA	TRBJ2-5	NA	14	CASSPNRADETQYF	TGTGCCAGCAGCCCCAACAGGGCGGACGAGACCCAGTACTTC
TRBV7-9	NA	TRBJ2-4	NA	14	CASSSLTGFDIQYF	TGTGCCAGCAGCTCCCTGACAGGCTTCGACATTCAGTACTTC
TRBV28	TRBD2	TRBJ2-3	NA	17	CASSTPTSVASTDTQYF	TGTGCCAGCAGTACCCCGACTAGCGTCGCTAGCACAGATACGCAGTATTTT
TRBV18	TRBD2	TRBJ2-1	NA	17	CASSPDRLAGDHNEQFF	TGTGCCAGCTCACCGGATAGACTAGCGGGGGACCACAATGAGCAGTTCTTC
TRBV25-1	NA	TRBJ2-7	NA	14	CASSGGAASYEQYF	TGTGCCAGCAGTGGTGGGGCAGCCTCCTACGAGCAGTACTTC
TRBV6-1	NA	TRBJ1-5	once	12	CASSELQMPQHF	TGTGCCAGCAGTGAATTGCAGATGCCCCAGCATTTT
TRBV7-2	TRBD1	TRBJ2-3	NA	15	CASSLEGQGSDTQYF	TGTGCCAGCAGCTTAGAGGGACAGGGATCAGATACGCAGTATTTT
TRBV19	TRBD2	TRBJ2-1	NA	16	CASSYGAGESYNEQFF	TGTGCCAGTAGTTACGGCGCGGGAGAGTCCTACAATGAGCAGTTCTTC
TRBV9	NA	TRBJ1-3	NA	19	CASSSSLRASLLSGNTIYF	TGTGCCAGCAGCTCCTCCTTGAGGGCCTCCCTCCTCTCTGGAAACACCATATATTTT
TRBV19	NA	TRBJ1-6	NA	15	CASIGGSTLNSPLHF	TGTGCCAGTATTGGAGGTTCTACTCTCAATTCACCCCTCCACTTT
TRBV5-5	TRBD2	TRBJ2-7	few	15	CASTPMAGVGYEQYF	TGTGCCAGCACCCCTATGGCGGGAGTCGGTTACGAGCAGTACTTC
TRBV11-3	NA	TRBJ1-6	once	15	CASSLTGDKDSPLHF	TGTGCCAGCAGCTTAACGGGAGATAAAGATTCACCCCTCCACTTT
TRBV6-6	NA	TRBJ2-7	NA	15	CASSVQGEEFLEQYF	TGTGCCAGCAGTGTACAGGGCGAGGAGTTTCTCGAGCAGTACTTC
TRBV15	NA	TRBJ2-7	NA	16	CAADPPQNPWGDEQYF	TGTGCCGCCGACCCCCCCCAGAACCCCTGGGGCGACGAGCAGTACTTC
TRBV7-6	TRBD2	TRBJ2-1	NA	17	CASSSGLAGSSYNEQFF	TGTGCCAGCAGCTCCGGACTAGCGGGAAGCTCCTACAATGAGCAGTTCTTC
TRBV28	NA	TRBJ1-1	NA	14	CASPPNTGGTEAFF	TGTGCCAGCCCCCCCAATACGGGAGGCACTGAAGCTTTCTTT
TRBV28	NA	TRBJ2-5	NA	15	CASSFQGGFQETQYF	TGTGCCAGCAGTTTTCAGGGTGGGTTCCAAGAGACCCAGTACTTC
TRBV3-1/TRBV3-2	NA	TRBJ2-4	NA	11	CASSQGLATNF	TGTGCCAGCAGCCAAGGACTCGCTACGAACTTC
TRBV2	NA	TRBJ2-4	NA	15	CASSEELLAKNIQYF	TGTGCCAGCAGTGAAGAACTTCTAGCCAAAAACATTCAGTACTTC
TRBV28	TRBD2	TRBJ2-7	once	15	CASNGGGANTYEQYF	TGTGCCAGCAATGGCGGGGGAGCTAACACCTACGAGCAGTACTTC
TRBV6-6	NA	TRBJ1-4	NA	15	CASRDIRKENEKLFF	TGTGCCAGCAGAGATATTAGGAAGGAGAATGAAAAACTGTTTTTT
TRBV11-2	NA	TRBJ1-1	NA	15	CASSFYGTTNTEAFF	TGTGCCAGCAGCTTCTACGGGACAACGAACACTGAAGCTTTCTTT
TRBV11-1	TRBD2	TRBJ2-7	NA	15	CASSAGTSGNYEQYF	TGTGCCAGCAGCGCCGGGACTAGCGGGAACTACGAGCAGTACTTC
TRBV7-9	TRBD2	TRBJ2-1	NA	14	CASSLSGTPSEQFF	TGTGCCAGCAGCTTAAGCGGGACTCCTAGTGAGCAGTTCTTC
TRBV5-6	NA	TRBJ2-7	NA	17	CASSLDRGATWGYEQYF	TGTGCCAGCAGCTTGGATCGTGGGGCCACGTGGGGCTACGAGCAGTACTTC
TRBV5-1	NA	TRBJ1-1	NA	14	CASSFGSMNTEAFF	TGCGCCAGCAGCTTCGGGTCCATGAACACTGAAGCTTTCTTT
TRBV28	TRBD1	TRBJ1-6	NA	16	CASHGPGQGDNSPLHF	TGTGCCAGTCACGGGCCGGGACAGGGGGATAATTCACCCCTCCACTTT
TRBV7-3	TRBD1	TRBJ2-3	NA	15	CASSSNRGAIDTQYF	TGTGCCAGCAGCTCCAACAGGGGGGCGATAGATACGCAGTATTTT
TRBV13	NA	TRBJ1-5	few	12	CASSLPGQPQHF	TGTGCCAGCAGCTTACCAGGTCAGCCCCAGCATTTT
TRBV5-1	TRBD1	TRBJ1-2	NA	14	CASSLGGQGDGYTF	TGCGCCAGCAGCTTGGGTGGACAGGGGGATGGCTACACCTTC
TRBV10-3	NA	TRBJ2-7	NA	14	CAISGSVGGLEQYF	TGTGCCATCAGTGGGTCGGTGGGGGGGCTCGAGCAGTACTTC
TRBV4-2	TRBD2	TRBJ2-7	NA	16	CASSQDMAGGVTEQYF	TGTGCCAGCAGCCAAGATATGGCGGGAGGGGTGACTGAGCAGTACTTC
TRBV28	NA	TRBJ1-3	NA	15	CASSLVPSSGNTIYF	TGTGCCAGTTCCCTCGTTCCGAGCTCTGGAAACACCATATATTTT
TRBV10-3	TRBD1	TRBJ2-7	NA	16	CAISETVPTGSYEQYF	TGTGCCATCAGTGAGACCGTCCCGACAGGGTCCTACGAGCAGTACTTC
TRBV27	NA	TRBJ1-5	NA	14	CASSLSRGNQPQHF	TGTGCCAGCAGTTTAAGCAGGGGAAATCAGCCCCAGCATTTT
TRBV19	NA	TRBJ2-3	NA	15	CASSFTPEGTDTQYF	TGTGCCAGTAGTTTCACCCCGGAGGGCACAGATACGCAGTATTTT
TRBV29-1	NA	TRBJ1-1	NA	10	CSVGVTEAFF	TGCAGCGTAGGGGTCACTGAAGCTTTCTTT
TRBV6-5	TRBD2	TRBJ2-5	NA	15	CASKYGGNQGETQYF	TGTGCCAGCAAATACGGGGGGAACCAAGGAGAGACCCAGTACTTC
TRBV6-6	NA	TRBJ1-1	NA	14	CASSYAEVGTEAFF	TGTGCCAGCAGTTACGCAGAGGTTGGAACTGAAGCTTTCTTT
TRBV5-1	TRBD2	TRBJ2-1	NA	15	CASSYGLAGVNEQFF	TGCGCCAGCAGCTATGGACTAGCGGGGGTCAATGAGCAGTTCTTC
TRBV28	NA	TRBJ2-1	NA	14	CASRSHYLGNEQFF	TGTGCCAGCAGGAGTCACTACCTTGGGAATGAGCAGTTCTTC
TRBV11-3	TRBD2	TRBJ2-1	NA	16	CASSLASLAGINEQFF	TGTGCCAGCAGCTTAGCATCGCTAGCGGGAATAAATGAGCAGTTCTTC
TRBV6-5	TRBD1	TRBJ2-7	NA	12	CASSLDRVEQYF	TGTGCCAGCAGTCTGGACAGGGTCGAGCAGTACTTC
TRBV28	TRBD2	TRBJ2-1	NA	17	CASSQGGWASGRQEQFF	TGTGCCAGCAGTCAAGGGGGGTGGGCTAGCGGGAGGCAAGAGCAGTTCTTC
TRBV18	TRBD1	TRBJ2-5	NA	14	CASSRDRGSETQYF	TGTGCCAGCTCACGGGACAGGGGTAGTGAGACCCAGTACTTC
TRBV5-6	NA	TRBJ2-5	NA	13	CASSSGIQETQYF	TGTGCCAGCAGTAGCGGCATCCAAGAGACCCAGTACTTC